This T cell receptor (beta chain) was profiled in a study of blood T cell repertoires in COVID-19. Trimming stripped 0 bases from V and 7 bases from J, with 10 bases between. The CDR3 covers 13 residues. Germline V gene lookup returns CDR1 SGHTA and CDR2 FQGNSA. As handled by the study authors: It was from reference gene primer amplification that nucleated cell counts were estimated. Measured with immunoSEQ multiplex PCR; TCRdb has only the in-frame clones, and not every one. The V and J calls and clone size come from that table; D and trimming were worked out from the DNA. The data contain 200,000 to 250,000 clones, approximately 85% of them singletons. Seattle's cohort entered during active infection and was followed longitudinally.

The clonotype originates from a woman in her 70s with COVID-19, enrolled during active disease. The chain has TRBV7-2 and TRBJ2-7; D uncertain. The specimen sequenced was peripheral blood. CDR3 bases: TGTGCCAGCAGCTTAGCCACCATGAGGGAGCAGTACTTC. Its protein is CASSLATMREQYF.